This is a list of T cell receptor beta chains from one sample in a study of cytomegalovirus exposure and HLA in healthy donors. Assay used: immunoSEQ multiplex PCR; TCRdb lists only in-frame clones, some missing. The profile covers 100,000 to 150,000 clones, with over 65% appearing a single time and around 20% taken by the ten largest. The sequencing sample was made of PBMCs. The receptors come from a young man in good health and CMV-seropositive. CDR3s include the opening cysteine and the closing phenylalanine or tryptophan. A D gene is named only where the DNA matches it firmly. Some rows have no size entry. The others give once, few or many, or a class for an expanded clone.

j_gene,v_gene,d_gene,abundance,CDR3nt,CDR3aa
TRBJ1-5,TRBV10-3,.,once,TGTGCCATCAGTGAGGGACCCGGAGGCGATCAGCCCCAGCATTTT,CAISEGPGGDQPQHF
TRBJ1-3,TRBV2,.,.,TGTGCCAGCATACTACGGCCTTACTTCTCTGGAAACACCATATATTTT,CASILRPYFSGNTIYF
TRBJ1-2,TRBV7-9,TRBD1,.,TGTGCCAGCAGTCGAAGTGGACAGGAGTACTGGGGCTACACCTTC,CASSRSGQEYWGYTF
TRBJ1-2,TRBV6-6,TRBD1,.,TGTGCCAGCACCACCGGACAGGGAGGTCGGGGATATGGCTACACCTTC,CASTTGQGGRGYGYTF
TRBJ2-1,TRBV5-5,.,.,TGTGCCAGCATCCTTTCACCGGGAGTAGCTTACAATGAGCAGTTCTTC,CASILSPGVAYNEQFF
TRBJ1-1,TRBV6-5,TRBD1,.,TGTGCCAGCGGGACAGGAAAGAACACTGAAGCTTTCTTT,CASGTGKNTEAFF
TRBJ2-3,TRBV5-1,.,.,TGCGCCAGCAGCTTGGGCACTCAGGGCACAGATACGCAGTATTTT,CASSLGTQGTDTQYF
TRBJ1-1,TRBV6-6,.,.,TGTGCCAGCCGGGATGGGGGGGCCGGTCCTGAAGCTTTCTTT,CASRDGGAGPEAFF
TRBJ2-7,TRBV5-1,.,.,TGCGCCCCCGCAGAGCAGGACAAAGTATGCTACGAGCAGTACTTC,CAPAEQDKVCYEQYF
TRBJ2-3,TRBV27,TRBD1,.,TGTGCCAGCAGTTTCGTCTTTGGACAGGGCGCAGATACGCAGTATTTT,CASSFVFGQGADTQYF
TRBJ1-3,TRBV30,.,.,TGTGCCTGGAGTGTACGGTACAGCTCGAGCTCTGGAAACACCATATATTTT,CAWSVRYSSSSGNTIYF
TRBJ2-1,TRBV19,TRBD2,.,TGTGCCAGTATTCAGACTAGCGGGGGTCTCTACAATGAGCAGTTCTTC,CASIQTSGGLYNEQFF
TRBJ1-1,TRBV19,.,.,TGTGCCAGTAGTATAGCCAAAACTGAAGCTTTCTTT,CASSIAKTEAFF
TRBJ1-3,TRBV19,TRBD1,.,TGTGCCAGTAGCCGACGGGACAGCAAATACTCTGGAAACACCATATATTTT,CASSRRDSKYSGNTIYF
TRBJ2-2,TRBV28,.,.,TGTGCCAGCACCTTAGCGCGAGACGGCACCGGGGAGCTGTTTTTT,CASTLARDGTGELFF
TRBJ2-1,TRBV11-1,TRBD2,.,TGTGCCAGCGAGCGGGGAGGCTCCTACAACGAGCAGTTCTTC,CASERGGSYNEQFF
TRBJ2-2,TRBV7-7,.,.,TGTGCCAGCAGCTCCACAGGTGACGACGGGGAGCTGTTTTTT,CASSSTGDDGELFF
TRBJ1-2,TRBV2,TRBD1,.,TGTGCCAGCAGTGAAATCGGGACAGGGTTCTATGGCTACACCTTC,CASSEIGTGFYGYTF
TRBJ2-5,TRBV10-3,TRBD1,.,TGTGCCACAGGGGGCGGAGAGACCCAGTACTTC,CATGGGETQYF
TRBJ2-7,TRBV25-1,.,.,TGTGCCAGCAGTGGCTCGGGCGCGGGCTACGAGCAGTACTTC,CASSGSGAGYEQYF
TRBJ2-7,TRBV6-5,TRBD2,.,TGTGCCAGCAGTTACCTTAGCGGGGGGAGCCCGGACGAGCAGTACTTC,CASSYLSGGSPDEQYF
TRBJ2-7,TRBV6-5,.,once,TGTGCCAGCAGTTACTCGACAGGAGAGGGCGAGCAGTACTTC,CASSYSTGEGEQYF
TRBJ1-2,TRBV4-2,TRBD1,.,TGTGCCAGCAGCCAAGCTGGACAGGGCTATGGCTACACCTTC,CASSQAGQGYGYTF
TRBJ2-1,TRBV2,.,.,TGTGCCAGCAGTGCTCCTCCGAAAAACACCTACAATGAGCAGTTCTTC,CASSAPPKNTYNEQFF
TRBJ2-1,TRBV28,.,.,TGTGCCAGCAGTTCCGGGATCCTTCCCCGGGGGTTCTTC,CASSSGILPRGFF
TRBJ2-2,TRBV5-4,.,.,TGTGCCAGCAGTGTCGACTACACGAACACCGGGGAGCTGTTTTTT,CASSVDYTNTGELFF
TRBJ1-5,TRBV6-5,.,.,TGTGCCAGCAGTTACGGCCTTAAGCAGCCCCAGCATTTT,CASSYGLKQPQHF
TRBJ2-2,TRBV11-2,.,few,TGTGCCAGCAGCTCCCACCGGGACTCTCCGTGGACCGGGGAGCTGTTTTTT,CASSSHRDSPWTGELFF
TRBJ1-5,TRBV5-1,.,.,TGCGCCAGCCCCACAGGGAAAAATAGCAATCAGCCCCAGCATTTT,CASPTGKNSNQPQHF
TRBJ2-7,TRBV7-3,.,.,TGTGCCAGCAGTCCCGCGGGGGCCGACGAGCAGTACTTC,CASSPAGADEQYF
TRBJ2-5,TRBV11-2,.,once,TGTGCCAGCAGCTTAGAGGGTCAGGATTGGGAGACCCAGTACTTC,CASSLEGQDWETQYF
TRBJ2-5,TRBV10-3,TRBD1,once,TGTGCCATCAGCGGACAGGGGGAAGAGACCCAGTACTTC,CAISGQGEETQYF
TRBJ2-5,TRBV2,TRBD2,.,TGTGCCAGCAGGCCCGGACTAGCAGATCAAGAGACCCAGTACTTC,CASRPGLADQETQYF
TRBJ2-3,TRBV5-1,TRBD1,few,TGCGCCAGCGCGTTCAGGGACAGGGGGACAGATACGCAGTATTTT,CASAFRDRGTDTQYF
TRBJ2-3,TRBV5-4,TRBD1,.,TGTGCCAGCAGCTTGGGGGGCAGGGGGCAAGATACGCAGTATTTT,CASSLGGRGQDTQYF
TRBJ2-7,TRBV2,.,.,TGTGCCATCAAGGTGGCGGAAAATCCGTACGAGCAGTACTTC,CAIKVAENPYEQYF
TRBJ2-2,TRBV9,TRBD2,.,TGTGCCAGCAGCGTAGGGGGAGGGGCGACCACCGGGGAGCTGTTTTTT,CASSVGGGATTGELFF
TRBJ1-3,TRBV19,.,.,TGTGCCAGTAGTATTCCCAGACTCTCTGGAAACACCATATATTTT,CASSIPRLSGNTIYF
TRBJ2-1,TRBV6-5,TRBD1,.,TGTGCCAGCAGTTACGTAGGGACAGGGTACAATGAGCAGTTCTTC,CASSYVGTGYNEQFF
TRBJ2-7,TRBV10-3,.,.,TGTGCCATCAGCGCCTCCTATAGCTCCTACGAGCAGTACTTC,CAISASYSSYEQYF
TRBJ1-1,TRBV14,TRBD1,.,TGTGCCAGCAGCCTGGACAGGTTGGTCGCTTTCTTT,CASSLDRLVAFF
TRBJ1-2,TRBV2,.,.,TGTGCCAGCAGTGAGATTAGGGGGTCGGGCTATGGCTACACCTTC,CASSEIRGSGYGYTF
TRBJ2-3,TRBV4-2,TRBD2,.,TGTGCCAGCAGCCAAGGTCAGGGACTAGTTAATCTCCGCACAGATACGCAGTATTTT,CASSQGQGLVNLRTDTQYF
TRBJ2-3,TRBV7-8,.,.,TGTGCCAGCAGCAGGAATCCGGGGGATACGCAGTATTTT,CASSRNPGDTQYF
TRBJ1-6,TRBV7-3,.,few,TGTGCCAGCAGCCGGAAAAGGGGTTCACCCCTCCACTTT,CASSRKRGSPLHF
TRBJ2-7,TRBV7-2,.,.,TGTGCCAGCAGCTTCAATCCCTACGAGCAGTACTTC,CASSFNPYEQYF
TRBJ2-3,TRBV4-2,.,few,TGTGCCAGCAGCCAAGCAGGGGCTAGCACAGATACGCAGTATTTT,CASSQAGASTDTQYF
TRBJ1-1,TRBV4-1,TRBD1,.,TGCGCCAGCAGCCGACAGGGGAGGGACACTGAAGCTTTCTTT,CASSRQGRDTEAFF
TRBJ2-2,TRBV5-4,.,.,TGTGCCAGCAGCTTGTCGGGGGTCACCGGGGAGCTGTTTTTT,CASSLSGVTGELFF
TRBJ1-4,TRBV6-1,.,.,TGTGCCAGCAGGAGGGGGGGCATGAACGAAAAACTGTTTTTT,CASRRGGMNEKLFF
TRBJ1-2,TRBV6-1,.,.,TGTGCCAGCAGTCGACAGCCCTATGGCTACACCTTC,CASSRQPYGYTF
TRBJ2-7,TRBV10-1,TRBD1,.,TGCGCCAGCAGCCTACAGGGGAGTCACGAGCAGTACTTC,CASSLQGSHEQYF
TRBJ1-2,TRBV19,TRBD1,.,TGTGCCAGTTACAGGGGAAAAGGTTATGGCTACACCTTC,CASYRGKGYGYTF